This T cell receptor beta chain was recorded in a study of T cell changes during pregnancy in multiple sclerosis. Some clones are missing from TCRdb's copy, which holds only in-frame ones; the method was immunoSEQ multiplex PCR. The sample carries tens of thousands of clones, around 87% recorded once. V lost 6 bases and J lost 4; bases outside the gene matches: 11. The CDR3 spans 15 residues. Germline CDR1 is SNHLY and CDR2 is FYNNEI. The V gene is TRBV2, the J gene TRBJ2-5, with TRBD1 identical over 7 bases. Sequenced material: CD4+ T cells from peripheral blood mononuclear cells, taken in the second trimester of pregnancy. This sequence originates from a female donor with multiple sclerosis, enrolled in a pregnancy study. The CDR3 sequence is CASRSGQDPLETQYF. The DNA of the CDR3 is TGTGCCAGCAGGTCAGGACAGGACCCTCTAGAGACCCAGTACTTC.